This T cell receptor beta chain comes out of a study of T cells in Graves' hyperthyroidism and ophthalmopathy. Those patients with uncontrolled infection, other autoimmune disease, pregnancy or lactation were excluded. Amplification targeted TCR beta CDR3 regions from RNA transcripts. When the TCR CDR3 underwent first-round RT-PCR, the HTBI primer set was used. MiXCR, applied by TCRdb to the multiplex PCR reads, yields one record per CDR3 protein. The repertoire consists of about 260,000 distinct CDR3 sequences, with less than 20% occurring once and the leading ten covering 28%. The CDR3 loop spans 12 amino acids. Trimming removed 7 bases from V and 1 base from J, with 7 bases in between. Germline V gives CDR1 SNHLY, CDR2 FYNNEI. Findings and limits, study-wide: Ophthalmopathy was distinguished from stable hyperthyroidism by 13 V-J signatures. Clonotypes that were expanded in thyroid above 0.001 mostly appeared in blood too.

This clonotype has at least ten counts. Antigen specificity is unknown. Input material: blood. V usage is TRBV2 and J usage is TRBJ1-1; D call uncertain. The origin of this receptor is a woman under 30 with Graves' ophthalmopathy. In nucleotides, the CDR3 is TGTGCCAGCACTAAGGAGAACACTGAAGCTTTCTTT. It translates to CASTKENTEAFF.